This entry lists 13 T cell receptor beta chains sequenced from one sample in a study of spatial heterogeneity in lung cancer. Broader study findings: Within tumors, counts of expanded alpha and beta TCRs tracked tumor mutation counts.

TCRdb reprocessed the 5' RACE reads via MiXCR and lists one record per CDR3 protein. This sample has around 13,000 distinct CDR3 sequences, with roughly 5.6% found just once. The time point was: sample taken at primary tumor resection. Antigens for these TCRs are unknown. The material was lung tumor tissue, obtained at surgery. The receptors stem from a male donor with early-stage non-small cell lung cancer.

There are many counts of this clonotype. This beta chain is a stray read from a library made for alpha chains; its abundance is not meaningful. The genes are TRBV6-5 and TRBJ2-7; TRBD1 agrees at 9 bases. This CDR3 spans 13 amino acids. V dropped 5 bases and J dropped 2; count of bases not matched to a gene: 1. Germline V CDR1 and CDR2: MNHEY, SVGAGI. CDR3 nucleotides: TGTGCCAGCAGTGACAGGGGGGCCTACGAGCAGTACTTC. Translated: CASSDRGAYEQYF.

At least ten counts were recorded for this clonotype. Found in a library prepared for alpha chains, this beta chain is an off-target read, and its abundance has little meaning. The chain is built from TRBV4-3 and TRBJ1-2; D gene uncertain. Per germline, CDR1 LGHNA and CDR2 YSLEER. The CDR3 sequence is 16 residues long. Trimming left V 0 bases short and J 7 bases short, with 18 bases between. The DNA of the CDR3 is TGCGCCAGCAGCCAAGATCCCGCCTGGTTGGCTGGTGGCTACACCTTC. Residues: CASSQDPAWLAGGYTF.

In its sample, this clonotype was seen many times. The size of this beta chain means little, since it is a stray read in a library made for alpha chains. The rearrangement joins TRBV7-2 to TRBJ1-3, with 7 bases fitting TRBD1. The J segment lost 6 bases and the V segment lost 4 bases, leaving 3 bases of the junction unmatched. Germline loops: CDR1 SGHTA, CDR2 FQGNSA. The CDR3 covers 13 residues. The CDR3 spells CASSSGQANTIYF. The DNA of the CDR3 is TGTGCCAGCAGCTCTGGACAGGCAAACACCATATATTTT.

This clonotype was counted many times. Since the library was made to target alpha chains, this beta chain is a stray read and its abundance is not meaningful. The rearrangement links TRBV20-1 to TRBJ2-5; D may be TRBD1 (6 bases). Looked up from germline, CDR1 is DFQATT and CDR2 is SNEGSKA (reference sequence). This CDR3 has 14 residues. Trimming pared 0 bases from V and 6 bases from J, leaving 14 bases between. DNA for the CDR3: TGCAGTGCTAGAGATTGGCAGGGGATAAAGACCCAGTACTTC. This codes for CSARDWQGIKTQYF.

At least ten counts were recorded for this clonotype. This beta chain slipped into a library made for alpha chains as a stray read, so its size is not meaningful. CDR3 in DNA: TGCGCCAGCACCCCGGACAACTATGGCTACACCTTC. Protein sequence: CASTPDNYGYTF. The chain links TRBV5-1 to TRBJ1-2, with D uncertain. The germline gives CDR1 SGHRS, CDR2 YFSETQ. CDR3 length: 12 residues. V was pared by 6 bases and J by 2 bases, with 8 bases between.

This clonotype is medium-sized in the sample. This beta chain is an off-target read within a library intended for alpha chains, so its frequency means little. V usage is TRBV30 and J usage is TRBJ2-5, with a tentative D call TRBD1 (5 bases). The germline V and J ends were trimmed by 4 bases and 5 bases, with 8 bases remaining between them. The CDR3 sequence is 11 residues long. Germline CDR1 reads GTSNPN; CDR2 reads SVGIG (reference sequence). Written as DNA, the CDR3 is TGTGCCTGGACTCGACAGGAGACCCAGTACTTC. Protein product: CAWTRQETQYF.

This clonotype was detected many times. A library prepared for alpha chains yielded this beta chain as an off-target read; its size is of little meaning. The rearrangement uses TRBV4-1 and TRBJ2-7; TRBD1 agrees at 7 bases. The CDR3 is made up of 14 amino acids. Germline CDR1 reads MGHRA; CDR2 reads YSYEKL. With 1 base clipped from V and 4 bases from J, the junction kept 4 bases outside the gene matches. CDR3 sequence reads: CASSQGQGVYEQYF. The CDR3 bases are TGCGCCAGCAGCCAAGGACAGGGAGTTTACGAGCAGTACTTC.

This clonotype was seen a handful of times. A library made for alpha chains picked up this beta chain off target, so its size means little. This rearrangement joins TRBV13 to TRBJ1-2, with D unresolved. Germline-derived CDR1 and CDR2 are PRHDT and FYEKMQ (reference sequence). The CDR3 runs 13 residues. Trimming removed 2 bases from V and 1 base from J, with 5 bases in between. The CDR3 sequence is CASSLSGNYGYTF. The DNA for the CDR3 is TGTGCCAGCAGCTTAAGCGGTAACTATGGCTACACCTTC.

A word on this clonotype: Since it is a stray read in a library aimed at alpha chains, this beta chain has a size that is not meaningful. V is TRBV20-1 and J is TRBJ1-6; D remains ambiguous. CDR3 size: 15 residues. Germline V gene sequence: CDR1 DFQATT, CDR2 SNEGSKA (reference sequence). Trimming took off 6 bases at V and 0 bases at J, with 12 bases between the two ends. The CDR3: CSATEGSSYNSPLHF. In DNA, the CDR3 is TGCAGTGCAACCGAGGGTAGCTCCTATAATTCACCCCTCCACTTT.

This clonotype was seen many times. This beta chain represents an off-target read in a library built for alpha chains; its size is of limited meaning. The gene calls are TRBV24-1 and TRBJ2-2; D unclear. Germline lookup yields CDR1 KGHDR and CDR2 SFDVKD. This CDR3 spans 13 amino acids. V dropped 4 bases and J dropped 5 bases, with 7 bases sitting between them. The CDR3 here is CATSEDGTGELFF. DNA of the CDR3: TGTGCCACCAGTGAGGATGGTACCGGGGAGCTGTTTTTT.

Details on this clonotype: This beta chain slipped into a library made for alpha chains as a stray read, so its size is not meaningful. CDR3 sequence reads: CASSSGGLAEYNEQFF. In DNA, the CDR3 is TGTGCCAGCAGTTCGGGGGGACTAGCGGAGTACAATGAGCAGTTCTTC. The rearrangement uses TRBV12-3 or TRBV12-4 and TRBJ2-1; 11 nucleotides line up with TRBD2. The CDR3 consists of 16 residues. The J segment lost 4 bases and the V segment lost 4 bases, leaving 6 bases of the junction unmatched.

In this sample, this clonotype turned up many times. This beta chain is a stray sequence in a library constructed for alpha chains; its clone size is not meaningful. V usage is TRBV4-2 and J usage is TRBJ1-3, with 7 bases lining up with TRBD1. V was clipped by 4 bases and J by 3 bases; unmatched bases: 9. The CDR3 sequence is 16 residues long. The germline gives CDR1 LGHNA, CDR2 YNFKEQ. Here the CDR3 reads CASSPLGGGVGNTIYF. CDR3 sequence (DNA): TGTGCCAGCAGCCCCCTGGGAGGGGGCGTTGGAAACACCATATATTTT.

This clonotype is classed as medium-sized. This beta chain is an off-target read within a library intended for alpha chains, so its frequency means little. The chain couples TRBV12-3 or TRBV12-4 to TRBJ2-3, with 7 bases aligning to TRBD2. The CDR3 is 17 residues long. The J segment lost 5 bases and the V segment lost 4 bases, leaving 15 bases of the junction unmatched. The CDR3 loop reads CASSSSLAGGAQDTQYF. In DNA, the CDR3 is TGTGCCAGCAGTTCCTCGTTAGCGGGTGGGGCACAAGATACGCAGTATTTT.